This TCR beta chain was recorded in a study of blood T cells in healthy people across ages. General study points: Naive T cell percentage by flow cytometry tracked strongly with beta diversity.

It was with a sample-barcoded 5' primer and a J-beta primer mix that a second PCR of about 7 to 12 cycles was run. TCRdb reprocessed the 5' RACE reads via MiXCR and lists one record per CDR3 protein. Altogether 780,000 or so distinct CDR3 sequences are present, roughly three fifths being singletons, with the ten largest covering 25% to 30%. This CDR3 has 12 residues. Trimming took 7 bases from V and 9 from J, leaving 14 bases between them. From germline, CDR1 is SGHAT and CDR2 FQDESV (reference sequence). About this clonotype: Its specificity is not known.

The chain carries TRBV11-1 and TRBJ2-3; possible D gene TRBD2, 5 bases. The receptor was isolated from a man aged 40-49 years in good health. The specimen was blood. The CDR3 is CASTSDGGTQYF. The CDR3 DNA reads as TGTGCCAGCACATCGGACGGAGGCACGCAGTATTTT.